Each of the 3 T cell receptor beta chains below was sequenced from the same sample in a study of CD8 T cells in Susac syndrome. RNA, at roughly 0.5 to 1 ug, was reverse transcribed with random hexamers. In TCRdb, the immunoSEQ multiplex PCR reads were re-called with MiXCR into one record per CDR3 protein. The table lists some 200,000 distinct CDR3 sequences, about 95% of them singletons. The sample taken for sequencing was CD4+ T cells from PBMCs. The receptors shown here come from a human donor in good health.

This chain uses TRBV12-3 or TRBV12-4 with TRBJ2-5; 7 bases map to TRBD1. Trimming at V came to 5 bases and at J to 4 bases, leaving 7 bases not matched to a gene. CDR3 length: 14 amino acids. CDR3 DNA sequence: TGTGCCAGCAGTCAGTTCAGGGGGAGAGAGACCCAGTACTTC. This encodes CASSQFRGRETQYF.

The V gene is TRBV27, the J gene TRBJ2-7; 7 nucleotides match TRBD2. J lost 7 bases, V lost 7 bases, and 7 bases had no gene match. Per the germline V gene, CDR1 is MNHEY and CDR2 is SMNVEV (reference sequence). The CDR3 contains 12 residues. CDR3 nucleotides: TGTGCCAGCATGGGGGGGAATTTGGAGCAGTACTTC. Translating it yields CASMGGNLEQYF.

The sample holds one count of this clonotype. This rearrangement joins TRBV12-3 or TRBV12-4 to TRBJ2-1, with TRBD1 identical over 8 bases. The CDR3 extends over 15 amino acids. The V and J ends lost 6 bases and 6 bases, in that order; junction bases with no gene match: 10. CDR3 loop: CASRSDREVSNEQFF. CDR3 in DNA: TGTGCCAGCAGATCGGACAGGGAAGTATCCAATGAGCAGTTCTTC.